This TCR beta chain was observed in a study of technical replicates of blood from a handful of donors. This clone has only one observation. Data came from immunoSEQ multiplex PCR; TCRdb stores just in-frame clones and leaves some out. The sample yields approximately 51,000 clones, about 93% seen once. The CDR3 extends over 17 amino acids. Germline V gives CDR1 KGHSH, CDR2 LQKENI. V shed 2 bases and J shed 5 bases, with 18 bases lying between them. Sequenced: PBMCs. This receptor was identified in a human donor in good health. Some clones in this sample may be carry-over from other donors' samples. The chain is built from TRBV18 and TRBJ2-2; D might be TRBD2 (5 bases). The CDR3 sequence is CASSPISGPGGTGELFF. CDR3 sequence (DNA): TGTGCCAGCTCACCAATCTCTGGGCCTGGCGGGACCGGGGAGCTGTTTTTT.